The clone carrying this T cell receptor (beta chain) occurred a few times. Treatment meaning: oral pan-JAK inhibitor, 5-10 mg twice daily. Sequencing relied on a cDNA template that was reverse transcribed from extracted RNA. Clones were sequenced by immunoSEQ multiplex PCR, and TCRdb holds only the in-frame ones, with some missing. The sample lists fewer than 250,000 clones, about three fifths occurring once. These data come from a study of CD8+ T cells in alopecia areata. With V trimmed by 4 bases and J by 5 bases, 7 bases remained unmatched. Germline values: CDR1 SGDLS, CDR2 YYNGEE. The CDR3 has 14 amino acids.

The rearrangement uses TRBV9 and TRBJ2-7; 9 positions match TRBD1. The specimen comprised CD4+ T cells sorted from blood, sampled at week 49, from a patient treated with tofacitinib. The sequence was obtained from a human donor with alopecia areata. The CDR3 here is CASSLGTGNHEQYF. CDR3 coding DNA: TGTGCCAGCAGCCTCGGGACAGGGAACCACGAGCAGTACTTC.